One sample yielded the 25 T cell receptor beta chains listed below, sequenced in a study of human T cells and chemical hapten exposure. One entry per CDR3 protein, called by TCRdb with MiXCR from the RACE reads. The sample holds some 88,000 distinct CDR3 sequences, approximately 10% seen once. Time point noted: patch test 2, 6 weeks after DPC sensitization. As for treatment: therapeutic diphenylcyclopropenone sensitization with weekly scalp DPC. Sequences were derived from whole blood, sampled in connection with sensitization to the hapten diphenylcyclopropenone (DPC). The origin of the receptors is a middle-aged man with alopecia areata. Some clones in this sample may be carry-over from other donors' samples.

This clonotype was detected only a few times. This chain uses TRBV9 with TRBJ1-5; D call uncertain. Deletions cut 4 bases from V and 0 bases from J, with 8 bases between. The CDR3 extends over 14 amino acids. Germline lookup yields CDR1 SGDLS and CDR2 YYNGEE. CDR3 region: CASSIHGSNQPQHF. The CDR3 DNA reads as TGTGCCAGCAGCATCCATGGTAGCAATCAGCCCCAGCATTTT.

This CDR3 is CASSYLARANYGYTF. CDR3 DNA: TGTGCCAGCAGTTACTTGGCCCGAGCTAACTATGGCTACACCTTC. The rearrangement uses TRBV6-5 and TRBJ1-2; D gene unclear. V was cut by 1 base and J by 0 bases, with 9 bases left in between. The CDR3 sequence is 15 residues long. Per the germline V gene, CDR1 is MNHEY and CDR2 is SVGAGI.

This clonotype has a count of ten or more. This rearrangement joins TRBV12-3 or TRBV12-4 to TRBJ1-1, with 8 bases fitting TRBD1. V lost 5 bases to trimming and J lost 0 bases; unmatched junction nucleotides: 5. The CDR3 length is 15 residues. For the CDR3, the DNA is TGTGCCAGCAGTCCTAGACAGGGGATGAACACTGAAGCTTTCTTT. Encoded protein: CASSPRQGMNTEAFF.

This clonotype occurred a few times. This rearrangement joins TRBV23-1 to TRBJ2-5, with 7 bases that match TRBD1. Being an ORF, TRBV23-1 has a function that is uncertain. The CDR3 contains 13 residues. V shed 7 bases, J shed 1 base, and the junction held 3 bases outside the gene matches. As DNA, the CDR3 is TGCGCCAGCACCCGGGACAGCCAAGAGACCCAGTACTTC. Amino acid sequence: CASTRDSQETQYF.

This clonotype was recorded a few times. The DNA of the CDR3 is TGTGCCACCAGTGATTTGCCAGAGCTGTCGAACTACAATGAGCAGTTCTTC. It is translated as CATSDLPELSNYNEQFF. This chain joins TRBV24-1 and TRBJ2-1; no clear D gene. This CDR3 spans 17 amino acids. The germline V and J ends were trimmed by 0 bases and 3 bases, with 14 bases remaining between them. CDR1 is KGHDR, CDR2 SFDVKD, per germline.

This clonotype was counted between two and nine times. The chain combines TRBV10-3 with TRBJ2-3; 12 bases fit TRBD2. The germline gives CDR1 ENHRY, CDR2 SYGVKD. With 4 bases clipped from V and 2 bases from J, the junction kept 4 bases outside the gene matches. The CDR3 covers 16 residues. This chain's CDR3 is CAISAGLAGYTDTQYF. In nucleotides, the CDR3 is TGTGCCATCAGTGCTGGACTAGCGGGATACACAGATACGCAGTATTTT.

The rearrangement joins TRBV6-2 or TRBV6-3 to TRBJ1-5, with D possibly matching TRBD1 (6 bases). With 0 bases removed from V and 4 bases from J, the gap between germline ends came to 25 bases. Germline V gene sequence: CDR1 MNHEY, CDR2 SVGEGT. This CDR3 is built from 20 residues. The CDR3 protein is CASSYSTSSNKDRINQPQHF. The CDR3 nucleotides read TGTGCCAGCAGTTACTCGACATCATCAAACAAGGACAGAATTAATCAGCCCCAGCATTTT.

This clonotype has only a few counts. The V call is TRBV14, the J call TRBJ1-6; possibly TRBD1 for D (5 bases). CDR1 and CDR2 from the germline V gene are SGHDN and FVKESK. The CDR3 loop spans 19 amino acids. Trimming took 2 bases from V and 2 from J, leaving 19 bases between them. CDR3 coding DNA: TGTGCCAGCAGCCAATCTAACATGGAGGGGTTGACCTATAATTCACCCCTCCACTTT. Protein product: CASSQSNMEGLTYNSPLHF.

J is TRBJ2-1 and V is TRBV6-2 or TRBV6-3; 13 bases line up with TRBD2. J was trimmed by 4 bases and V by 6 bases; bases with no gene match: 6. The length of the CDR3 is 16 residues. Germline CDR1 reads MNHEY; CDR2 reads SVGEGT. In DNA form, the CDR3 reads TGTGCCAGCAGGAGGACTAGCGGGAGACTTTACAATGAGCAGTTCTTC. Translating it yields CASRRTSGRLYNEQFF.

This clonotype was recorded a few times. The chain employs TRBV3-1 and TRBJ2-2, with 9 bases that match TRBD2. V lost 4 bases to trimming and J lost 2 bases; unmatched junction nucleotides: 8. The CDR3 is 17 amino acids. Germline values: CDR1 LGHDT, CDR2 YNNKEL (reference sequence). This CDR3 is CASSLTTSGVNTGELFF. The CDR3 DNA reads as TGTGCCAGCAGCCTAACGACTAGCGGAGTTAACACCGGGGAGCTGTTTTTT.

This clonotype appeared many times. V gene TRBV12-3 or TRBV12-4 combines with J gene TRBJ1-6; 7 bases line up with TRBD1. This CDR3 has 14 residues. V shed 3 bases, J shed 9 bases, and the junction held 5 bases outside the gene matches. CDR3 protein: CASSFTGALSPLHF. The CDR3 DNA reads TGTGCCAGCAGTTTTACAGGGGCCCTTTCACCCCTCCACTTT.

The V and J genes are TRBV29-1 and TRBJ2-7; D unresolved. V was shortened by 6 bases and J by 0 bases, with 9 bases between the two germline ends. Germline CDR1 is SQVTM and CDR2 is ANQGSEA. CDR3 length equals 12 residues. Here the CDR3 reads CSVAELSYEQYF. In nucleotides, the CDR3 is TGCAGCGTCGCGGAACTCTCCTACGAGCAGTACTTC.

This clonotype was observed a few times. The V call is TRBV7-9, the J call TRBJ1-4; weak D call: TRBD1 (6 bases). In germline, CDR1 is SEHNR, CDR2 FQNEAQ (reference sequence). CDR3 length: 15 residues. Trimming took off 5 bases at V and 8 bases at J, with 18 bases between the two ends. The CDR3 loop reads CASSTSGAESEKLFF. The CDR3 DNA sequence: TGTGCCAGCAGCACCTCAGGGGCCGAGTCCGAAAAACTGTTTTTT.

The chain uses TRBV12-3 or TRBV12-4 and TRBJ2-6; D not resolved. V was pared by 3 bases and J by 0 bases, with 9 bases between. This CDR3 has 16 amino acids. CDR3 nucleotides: TGTGCCAGCAGTTTGCGGCAGTCCTCTGGGGCCAACGTCCTGACTTTC. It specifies CASSLRQSSGANVLTF.

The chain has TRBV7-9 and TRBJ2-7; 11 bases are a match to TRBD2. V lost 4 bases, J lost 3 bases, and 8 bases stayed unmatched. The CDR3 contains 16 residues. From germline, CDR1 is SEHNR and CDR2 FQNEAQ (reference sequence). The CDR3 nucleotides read TGTGCCAGCAGCTCCTACCTTACTAGCGGGAGCTACGAGCAGTACGTC. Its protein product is CASSSYLTSGSYEQYV.

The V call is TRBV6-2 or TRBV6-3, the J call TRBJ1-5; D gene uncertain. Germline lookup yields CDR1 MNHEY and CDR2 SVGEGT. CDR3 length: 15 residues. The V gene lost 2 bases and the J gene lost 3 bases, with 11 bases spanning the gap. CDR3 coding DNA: TGTGCCAGCAGTTACCAGAGCCTCTACAATCAGCCCCAGCATTTT. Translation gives CASSYQSLYNQPQHF.

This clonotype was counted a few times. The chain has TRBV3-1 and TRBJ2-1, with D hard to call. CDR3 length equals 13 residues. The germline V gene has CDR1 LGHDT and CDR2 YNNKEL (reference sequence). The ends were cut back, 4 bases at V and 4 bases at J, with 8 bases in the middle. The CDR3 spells CASSPGLYNEQFF. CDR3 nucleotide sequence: TGTGCCAGCAGCCCCGGATTGTACAATGAGCAGTTCTTC.

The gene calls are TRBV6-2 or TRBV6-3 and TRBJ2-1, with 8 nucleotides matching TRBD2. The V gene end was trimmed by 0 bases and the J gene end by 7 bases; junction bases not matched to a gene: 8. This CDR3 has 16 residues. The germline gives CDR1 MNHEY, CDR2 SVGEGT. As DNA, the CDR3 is TGTGCCAGCAGTTACTCCTTTAGCGGGAAGGAGAATGAGCAGTTCTTC. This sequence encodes CASSYSFSGKENEQFF.

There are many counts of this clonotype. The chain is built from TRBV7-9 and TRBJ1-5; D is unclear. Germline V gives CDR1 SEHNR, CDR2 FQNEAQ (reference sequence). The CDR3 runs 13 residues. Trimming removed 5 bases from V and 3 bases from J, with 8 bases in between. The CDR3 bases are TGTGCCAGCAGCGGAGGTCTCAATCAGCCCCAGCATTTT. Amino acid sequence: CASSGGLNQPQHF.

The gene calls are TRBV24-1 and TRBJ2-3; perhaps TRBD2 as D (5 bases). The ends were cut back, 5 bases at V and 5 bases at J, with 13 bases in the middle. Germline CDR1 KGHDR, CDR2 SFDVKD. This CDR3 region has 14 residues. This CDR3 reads CATSGGSFVDTQYF. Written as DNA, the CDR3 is TGTGCCACCAGTGGTGGGAGTTTCGTAGATACGCAGTATTTT.

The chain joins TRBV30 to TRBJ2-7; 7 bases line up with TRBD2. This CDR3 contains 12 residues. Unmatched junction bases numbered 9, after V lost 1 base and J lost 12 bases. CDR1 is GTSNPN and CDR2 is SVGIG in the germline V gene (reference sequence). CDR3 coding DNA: TGTGCCTGGAGTGCCCTAACGGGGAGGGTGTACTTC. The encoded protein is CAWSALTGRVYF.

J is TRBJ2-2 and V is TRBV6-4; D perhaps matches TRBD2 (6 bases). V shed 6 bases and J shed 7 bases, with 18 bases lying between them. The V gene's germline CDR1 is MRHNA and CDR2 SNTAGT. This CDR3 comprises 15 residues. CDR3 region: CASSRDWAYGGELFF. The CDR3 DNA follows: TGTGCCAGCAGCCGGGACTGGGCCTACGGCGGGGAGCTGTTTTTT.

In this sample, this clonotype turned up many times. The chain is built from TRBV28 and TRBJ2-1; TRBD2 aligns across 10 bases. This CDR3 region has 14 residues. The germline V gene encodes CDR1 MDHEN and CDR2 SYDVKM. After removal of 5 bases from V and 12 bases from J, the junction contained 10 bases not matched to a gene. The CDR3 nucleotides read TGTGCCAGCAGTCTGACTAGCGGGCGCGTAGGGCAGTTCTTC. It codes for CASSLTSGRVGQFF.

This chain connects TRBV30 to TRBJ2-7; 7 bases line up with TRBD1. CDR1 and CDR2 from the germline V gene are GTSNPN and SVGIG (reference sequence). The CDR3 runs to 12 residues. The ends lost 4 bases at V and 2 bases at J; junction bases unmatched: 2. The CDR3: CAWNQGAYEQYF. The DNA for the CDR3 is TGTGCCTGGAACCAGGGGGCCTACGAGCAGTACTTC.

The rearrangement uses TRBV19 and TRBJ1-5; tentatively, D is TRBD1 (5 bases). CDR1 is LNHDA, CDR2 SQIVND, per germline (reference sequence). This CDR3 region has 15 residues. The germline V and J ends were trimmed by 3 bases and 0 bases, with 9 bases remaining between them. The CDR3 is CASSIQGPSNQPQHF. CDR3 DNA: TGTGCCAGTAGTATCCAGGGACCTAGCAATCAGCCCCAGCATTTT.